This T cell receptor beta chain was observed in a study of T cells in narcolepsy. Findings and limits, study-wide: Reportedly, autoreactive clonotypes were serially detected in patients' blood but not controls'.

Note on this clone: The antigen is not known.

Sequencing used immunoSEQ multiplex PCR; TCRdb keeps in-frame clones, though not all of them. The sample contains roughly 17,000 clones, 55% to 75% of which appear only once. V lost 2 bases to trimming and J lost 0 bases, with 4 bases between them. This CDR3 spans 13 amino acids. The sequence was obtained from a human donor with narcolepsy. Sequencing input: CD45RA- memory CD8+ T cells from PBMCs. J is TRBJ1-1 and V is TRBV23-1; D uncertain. TRBV23-1 is designated an ORF whose function remains uncertain. The CDR3 DNA is TGCGCCAGCAGTCAACGGGTGAACACTGAAGCTTTCTTT. Its translation: CASSQRVNTEAFF.